This T cell receptor (beta chain) was recovered during a study of shared clonotypes between healthy human individuals. Looking at the study overall: A donor's plate count was three for CD4 naive and three for CD4 memory; CD8 naive had two and CD8 memory one.

Naive CD8 populations comprised CD45RO-negative cells positively selected for CCR7, excluding terminally differentiated effector memory CD45RA+ cells. Every donor was a Caucasian adult from Nashville, Tennessee. This CDR3 comprises 17 residues. The assay ran at deep level. Source study methods: Junction-only sequences without quality scores came from ImmunoSEQ, so filtering differed. Clones were read by immunoSEQ multiplex PCR, and TCRdb kept only the in-frame ones, dropping some. That table gives V, J and clone size, and the DNA gave D and trimming. Of about 580,000 clones detected, 95% to 98% appear once; the ten largest clones hold 0.3%.

The sample comprised naive CD8+ T cells sorted from blood. The chain links TRBV1 to TRBJ2-5; the table names TRBD2, a call not compared with the DNA. TRBV1 is a pseudogene segment. This clonotype was obtained from a young man in good health. The CDR3 reads CTSSQDREQGEGETQYF. CDR3 nucleotides: TGCACCAGCAGCCAAGATCGGGAGCAGGGTGAGGGAGAGACCCAGTACTTC.